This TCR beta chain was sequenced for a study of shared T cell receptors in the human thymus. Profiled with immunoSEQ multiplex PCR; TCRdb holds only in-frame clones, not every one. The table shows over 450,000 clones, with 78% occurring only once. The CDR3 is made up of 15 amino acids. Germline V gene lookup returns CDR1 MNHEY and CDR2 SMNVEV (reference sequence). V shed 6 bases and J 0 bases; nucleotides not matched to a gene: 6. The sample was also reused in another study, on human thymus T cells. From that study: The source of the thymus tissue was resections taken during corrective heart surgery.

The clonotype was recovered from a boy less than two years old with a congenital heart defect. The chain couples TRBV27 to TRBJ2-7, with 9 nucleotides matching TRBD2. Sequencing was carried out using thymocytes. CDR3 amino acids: CASSLAGPLSYEQYF. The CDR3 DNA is TGTGCCAGCAGCCTAGCGGGACCCCTCTCCTACGAGCAGTACTTC.